The clone carrying this TCR beta chain was seen only a few times. What it binds is not known. These data come from a study of blood T cells in healthy people across ages. The second PCR ran roughly 6 to 11 cycles with a sample-barcoded 5' primer and J-beta primers. Per sample, CDR3-containing paired-end reads numbered at least 2.5 million. Each CDR3 protein gets one entry after TCRdb re-called the 5' RACE reads with MiXCR. The data contain 720,000 or so distinct CDR3 sequences, less than 45% of them seen just once; the ten biggest clones take up about 32%. The V end lost 5 bases, the J end lost 2 bases, and 14 bases lay between the germline ends. The CDR3 covers 15 residues. In germline, CDR1 is SGHVS, CDR2 FNYEAQ. General observations from the study: Aged donors had fewer naive CD4+ cells and lower diversity than long-lived donors.

Those donating, healthy Caucasian individuals from Russia, were aged roughly 6 to 90. The clonotype comes from an elderly man in good health. The chain uses TRBV7-6 and TRBJ2-3; the D is unclear. Material for sequencing was blood. This chain's CDR3 is CASSPRLEITDTQYF. CDR3 nucleotides: TGTGCCAGCAGCCCCCGACTGGAGATCACAGATACGCAGTATTTT.